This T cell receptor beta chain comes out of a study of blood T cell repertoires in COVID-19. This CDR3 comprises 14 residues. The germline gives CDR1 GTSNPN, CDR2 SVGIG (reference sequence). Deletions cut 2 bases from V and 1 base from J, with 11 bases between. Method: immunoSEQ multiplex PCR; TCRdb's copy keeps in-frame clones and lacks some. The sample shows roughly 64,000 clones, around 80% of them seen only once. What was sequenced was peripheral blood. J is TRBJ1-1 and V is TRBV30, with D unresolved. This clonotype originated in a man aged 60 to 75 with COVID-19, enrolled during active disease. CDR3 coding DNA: TGTGCCTGGAGTCGAGTAGATTCGAACACTGAAGCTTTCTTT. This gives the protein CAWSRVDSNTEAFF.